What follows describes a single T cell receptor (beta chain). Produced via immunoSEQ multiplex PCR; TCRdb's table is partial and in-frame only. The profile shows 90,000 to 120,000 clones, approximately 90% of them singletons. This sample was taken from a study of blood T cell repertoires in COVID-19. Study information: The United States, Italy and Spain supplied acute and convalescent COVID-19 samples.

This CDR3 comprises 15 residues. Per the germline V gene, CDR1 is MNHEY and CDR2 is SMNVEV (reference sequence). V was cut by 5 bases and J by 0 bases, with 14 bases left in between. The clonotype originates from a man between 50 and 59 years old with active or convalescent COVID-19. The genes are TRBV27 and TRBJ2-7; no firm D call. Sequenced input: peripheral blood. The CDR3 loop reads CASSPLATSSYEQYF. CDR3 in DNA: TGTGCCAGCAGTCCCTTAGCCACAAGCTCCTACGAGCAGTACTTC.